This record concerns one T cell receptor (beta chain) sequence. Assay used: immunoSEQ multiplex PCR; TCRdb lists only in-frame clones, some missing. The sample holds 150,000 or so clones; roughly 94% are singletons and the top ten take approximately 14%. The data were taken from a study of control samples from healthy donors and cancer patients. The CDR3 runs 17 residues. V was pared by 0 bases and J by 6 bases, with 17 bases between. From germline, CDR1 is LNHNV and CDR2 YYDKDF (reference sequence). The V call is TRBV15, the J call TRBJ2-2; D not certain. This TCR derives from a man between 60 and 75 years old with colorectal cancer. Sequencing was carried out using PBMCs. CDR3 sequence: CATSRDSATPGAGELFF. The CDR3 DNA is TGTGCCACCAGCAGAGATTCGGCGACTCCTGGGGCCGGGGAGCTGTTTTTT.